This T cell receptor (beta chain) was retrieved from a study of human T cells and chemical hapten exposure. About the study: Sensitization employed 2% DPC on about 2 cm by about 2 cm of upper inner arm skin.

Time point given: pre-sensitization, week 0. Treatment meaning: therapeutic diphenylcyclopropenone sensitization with weekly scalp DPC. Every patch test was put on after a blood sample was taken. Germline CDR1 is MNHNS and CDR2 is SASEGT. The CDR3 runs 16 residues. After removal of 3 bases from V and 7 bases from J, the junction contained 8 bases not matched to a gene. This clonotype was detected ten times or more. Single cDNA molecules in the library carried unique molecular identifiers attached during preparation. TCRdb re-called the RACE reads through MiXCR, storing one row per CDR3 protein. Seen here are about 92,000 distinct CDR3 sequences, 9.6% observed once, and the top ten hold more than 3%.

This material consisted of whole blood, taken in connection with sensitization to the hapten diphenylcyclopropenone (DPC). V usage is TRBV6-1 and J usage is TRBJ2-7; 14 positions agree with TRBD2. The TCR comes from a woman aged 40 to 49 with alopecia areata. Some clones in this sample may be carry-over from other donors' samples. DNA of the CDR3: TGTGCCAGCAGTGAGGGACTAGCGGGGGCTATCCGGGAGCAGTACTTC. Its translation: CASSEGLAGAIREQYF.